The source of this TCR beta chain is a study of blood T cell repertoires in COVID-19. Study at large: Sample material is recorded as cDNA or gDNA derived from T cells, B-cell-depleted T cells, or PBMCs.

The V gene's germline CDR1 is SEHNR and CDR2 FQNEAQ (reference sequence). This CDR3 is built from 14 residues. V was pared by 5 bases and J by 6 bases, with 9 bases of the junction left unmatched. Profiling relied on immunoSEQ multiplex PCR, and the TCRdb table lists in-frame clones only, not all of them. Altogether a few hundred thousand clones are present, 85% to 90% being singletons, with the ten largest covering about 5.9%. This receptor was taken from a man in his sixties with acute or convalescent COVID-19. The rearrangement links TRBV7-9 to TRBJ1-1, with 7 bases aligning to TRBD1. Source material: peripheral blood. The CDR3 loop reads CASSRRQGSPEAFF. The CDR3 DNA follows: TGTGCCAGCAGCCGTCGACAGGGTTCCCCTGAAGCTTTCTTT. Based on the CDR3 plus reference TRBV7-9 and TRBJ1-1, the full variable domain is DTGVSQNPRHKITKRGQNVTFRCDPISEHNRLYWYRQTLGQGPEFLTYFQNEAQLEKSRLLSDRFSAERPKGSFSTLEIQRTEQGDSAMYLCASSRRQGSPEAFFGQGTRLTVV.